These 22 T cell receptor beta chains originate from one sample sequenced in a study of shared clonotypes between healthy human individuals. Method: immunoSEQ multiplex PCR; TCRdb's copy keeps in-frame clones and lacks some. The repertoire holds 2 million to 2.5 million clones, with about nine tenths as singletons. Sequencing was done on a sample of naive CD4+ T cells from PBMCs. Indicated subset: CD45RA+ positively selected. Receptors were obtained from a man between 18 and 29 years old in good health. Some clones in this sample may be carry-over from other donors' samples.

V usage is TRBV18 and J usage is TRBJ1-4; D is unresolved. Germline CDR1 KGHSH, CDR2 LQKENI. The length of the CDR3 is 14 residues. V lost 5 bases, J lost 0 bases, and 7 bases lay in between. In nucleotides, the CDR3 is TGTGCCAGCTCAGATGCGGCAACTAATGAAAAACTGTTTTTT. Translated: CASSDAATNEKLFF.

The J gene is TRBJ2-5, the V gene TRBV2, with D possibly TRBD1 on 6 matching bases. CDR1 is SNHLY, CDR2 FYNNEI, per germline. V lost 0 bases and J lost 5, with 13 bases in between. CDR3 length equals 15 residues. As DNA, the CDR3 is TGTGCCAGCAGTGAAGCGCATGGGGGCGTGGAGACCCAGTACTTC. Protein sequence: CASSEAHGGVETQYF.

This chain joins TRBV4-1 and TRBJ2-1; 11 bases are a match to TRBD2. The CDR3 extends over 15 amino acids. Unmatched junction bases numbered 7, after V lost 4 bases and J lost 8 bases. Germline CDR1 MGHRA, CDR2 YSYEKL. The CDR3 bases are TGCGCCAGCAGCCCATTAGCGGGAGGGTGGGATGAGCAGTTCTTC. This gives the protein CASSPLAGGWDEQFF.

This sequence joins TRBV19 and TRBJ1-1; possible D gene TRBD1, 5 bases. The V and J ends lost 4 bases and 11 bases respectively, with 23 bases between them. Germline V gene data show CDR1 as LNHDA and CDR2 as SQIVND (reference sequence). This CDR3 has 15 residues. The chain's CDR3 is CASSRMDKAPPDAFF. The CDR3 DNA is TGTGCCAGTAGTAGGATGGACAAGGCTCCCCCAGACGCTTTCTTT.

This rearrangement joins TRBV25-1 to TRBJ2-5; 8 bases are shared with TRBD1. Near its end, the DNA agrees better with TRBJ2-7, so the J call may be wrong. Germline V gene sequence: CDR1 MGHDK, CDR2 SYGVNS. The CDR3 loop spans 13 amino acids. CDR3 nucleotide sequence: TGTGCCAGCAGGGACAGGGTGGACTACGAGCAGTACTTC. Encoded protein: CASRDRVDYEQYF.

The chain joins TRBV11-2 to TRBJ2-7; D might be TRBD1 (6 bases). CDR1 and CDR2 from the germline V gene are SGHAT and FQNNGV. This CDR3 region has 14 residues. Trimming removed 5 bases from V and 0 bases from J, with 11 bases in between. The DNA of the CDR3 is TGTGCCAGCAGCCCCGGGACACCCTCCTACGAGCAGTACTTC. It codes for CASSPGTPSYEQYF.

V usage is TRBV19 and J usage is TRBJ1-1; possible D gene TRBD1, 5 bases. The CDR3 contains 12 residues. Trimming pared 9 bases from V and 3 bases from J, leaving 11 bases between. Germline CDR1 LNHDA, CDR2 SQIVND (reference sequence). In DNA, the CDR3 is TGTGCCAGCCGGTGGGGCTACACTGAAGCTTTCTTT. Its translation: CASRWGYTEAFF.

The genes are TRBV30 and TRBJ2-5; D not certain. The CDR3 length is 13 residues. Trimming pared 1 base from V and 5 bases from J, leaving 11 bases between. Germline CDR1 GTSNPN, CDR2 SVGIG (reference sequence). This CDR3 reads CAWSDEASETQYF. In nucleotides, the CDR3 is TGTGCCTGGAGTGACGAGGCGTCGGAGACCCAGTACTTC.

V gene TRBV6-5 combines with J gene TRBJ2-1, with 10 bases matching TRBD2. With 6 bases clipped from V and 3 bases from J, the junction kept 5 bases outside the gene matches. Germline V CDR1 and CDR2: MNHEY, SVGAGI. CDR3 length: 15 residues. The CDR3: CASSWTSGGYNEQFF. The CDR3 DNA follows: TGTGCCAGCAGCTGGACTAGCGGAGGCTACAATGAGCAGTTCTTC.

The CDR3 DNA sequence: TGTGCCAGTAGCCTATATTTTTCGAGGGGCCGGGAGCTGTTTTTT. This translates into CASSLYFSRGRELFF. J is TRBJ2-2 and V is TRBV19; D is possibly TRBD1 or TRBD2 (5 bases each). V was pared by 6 bases and J by 9 bases, with 20 bases between. The V gene's germline CDR1 is LNHDA and CDR2 SQIVND (reference sequence). The CDR3 is 15 residues long.

The genes are TRBV5-4 and TRBJ2-5; 9 bases line up with TRBD2. The CDR3 totals 14 residues. CDR1 SGHNT and CDR2 YYREEE come from the germline V gene (reference sequence). V shed 2 bases, J shed 4 bases, and the junction held 3 bases outside the gene matches. The CDR3 nucleotides are TGTGCCAGCAGCTTAAATAGCGGGAGAGAGACCCAGTACTTC. Amino acids: CASSLNSGRETQYF. Full variable domain (remainder filled in from reference TRBV5-4 and TRBJ2-5): ETGVTQSPTHLIKTRGQQVTLRCSSQSGHNTVSWYQQALGQGPQFIFQYYREEENGRGNFPPRFSGLQFPNYSSELNVNALELDDSALYLCASSLNSGRETQYFGPGTRLLVL.

For this clone: This same CDR3 is encoded by further DNA sequences in the sample. V gene TRBV15 combines with J gene TRBJ2-7; D unclear. Looked up from germline, CDR1 is LNHNV and CDR2 is YYDKDF (reference sequence). There are 14 residues in the CDR3. Trimming removed 0 bases at V and 2 bases at J, with 8 bases between. The DNA for the CDR3 is TGTGCCACCAGCAGAGATAGGGCTGCCTACGAGCAGTACTTC. It encodes CATSRDRAAYEQYF.

V is TRBV10-1 and J is TRBJ2-7; no reliable D call. In germline, CDR1 is WNHNN, CDR2 SYGVQD (reference sequence). The CDR3 loop spans 13 amino acids. V was pared by 8 bases and J by 2 bases, with 13 bases between. Written as DNA, the CDR3 is TGCGCCAGCCCCCGACTTATCACCTACGAGCAGTACTTC. Protein sequence: CASPRLITYEQYF.

The rearrangement joins TRBV5-4 to TRBJ2-3; 7 bases are shared with TRBD2. Germline CDR1 SGHNT, CDR2 YYREEE (reference sequence). The CDR3 loop spans 15 amino acids. Trimming took 2 bases from V and 6 from J; bases not matched to a gene: 9. DNA for the CDR3: TGTGCCAGCAGCTTTGGGGGACTATCCTCGGATACGCAGTATTTT. Protein sequence: CASSFGGLSSDTQYF.

The chain joins TRBV7-9 to TRBJ2-1; 12 nucleotides agree with TRBD2. Germline loops: CDR1 SEHNR, CDR2 FQNEAQ (reference sequence). V lost 1 base to trimming and J lost 14 bases; unmatched junction nucleotides: 3. The CDR3 is 13 amino acids. The DNA of the CDR3 is TGTGCCAGCAGCTTAGACGCTAGCGGGGGGGAGTTCTTC. Translating gives CASSLDASGGEFF.

The chain joins TRBV11-3 to TRBJ1-1; D uncertain. CDR3 length: 14 residues. Germline V gene lookup returns CDR1 SGHNT and CDR2 YENEEA. V was shortened by 5 bases and J by 1 base, with 11 bases between the two germline ends. CDR3 sequence: CASSPSMGNTEAFF. CDR3 bases: TGTGCCAGCAGCCCATCCATGGGGAACACTGAAGCTTTCTTT.

The chain couples TRBV28 to TRBJ2-6; 8 bases align to TRBD2. CDR1 is MDHEN and CDR2 is SYDVKM in the germline V gene. After removal of 6 bases from V and 2 bases from J, the junction contained 6 bases not matched to a gene. The CDR3 covers 16 residues. CDR3: CASRTPGLAGANVLTF. In DNA, the CDR3 is TGTGCCAGCAGGACACCGGGACTAGCTGGGGCCAACGTCCTGACTTTC.

The V call is TRBV10-3, the J call TRBJ2-1; D may be TRBD1 (5 bases). The CDR3 extends over 15 amino acids. CDR1 is ENHRY and CDR2 is SYGVKD in the germline V gene. The V and J ends lost 5 bases and 0 bases respectively, with 11 bases between them. The CDR3 protein is CAISPTVSSYNEQFF. In DNA form, the CDR3 reads TGTGCCATCAGTCCGACAGTGAGCTCCTACAATGAGCAGTTCTTC.

Worth noting for this clone: The sample carries other DNA sequences with the same CDR3. V usage is TRBV6-5 and J usage is TRBJ2-2; 9 bases map to TRBD2. V gave up 2 bases and J gave up 5 bases; unmatched junction bases: 3. This CDR3 has 15 amino acids. Germline assignment: CDR1 MNHEY and CDR2 SVGAGI. The CDR3, as DNA: TGTGCCAGCAGTTACAGGCTAGCGGGGACCGGGGAGCTGTTTTTT. This sequence encodes CASSYRLAGTGELFF.

Comment on this clone: Different DNA sequences within this sample yield the same CDR3. In nucleotides, the CDR3 is TGTGCCAGCAGCCCTCGAGGTAGCGGCTCCTACAATGAGCAGTTCTTC. As protein: CASSPRGSGSYNEQFF. This chain links TRBV9 with TRBJ2-1; TRBD2 is a possible D gene (6 bases). This CDR3 is 16 amino acids long. Trimming removed 4 bases from V and 0 bases from J, with 14 bases in between. Germline assignment: CDR1 SGDLS and CDR2 YYNGEE.

The rearrangement uses TRBV6-5 and TRBJ1-3; 7 nucleotides align to TRBD1. J was trimmed by 6 bases and V by 2 bases; bases with no gene match: 4. The CDR3 runs to 14 residues. Germline loops: CDR1 MNHEY, CDR2 SVGAGI. CDR3 loop: CASSYDREINTIYF. The CDR3 DNA is TGTGCCAGCAGTTACGACAGGGAAATAAACACCATATATTTT.

The chain couples TRBV9 to TRBJ2-1; 7 positions agree with TRBD2. Germline V gene lookup returns CDR1 SGDLS and CDR2 YYNGEE. CDR3 length equals 14 residues. V trimming: 3 bases; J trimming: 6 bases; junction bases outside the gene matches: 6. The CDR3 DNA follows: TGTGCCAGCAGCGCCACCGGGGGGACCAATGAGCAGTTCTTC. It is translated as CASSATGGTNEQFF.